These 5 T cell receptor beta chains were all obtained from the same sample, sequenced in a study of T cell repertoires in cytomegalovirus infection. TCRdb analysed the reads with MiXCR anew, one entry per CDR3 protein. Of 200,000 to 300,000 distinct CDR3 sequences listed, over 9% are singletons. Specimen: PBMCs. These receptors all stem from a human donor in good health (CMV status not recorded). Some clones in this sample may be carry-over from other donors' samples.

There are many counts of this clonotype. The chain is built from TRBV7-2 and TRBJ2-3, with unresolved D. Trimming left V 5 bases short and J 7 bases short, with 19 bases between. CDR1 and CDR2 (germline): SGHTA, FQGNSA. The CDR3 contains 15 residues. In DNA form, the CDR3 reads TGTGCCAGCAGCGAGGCCCTCTATGGGCTACATACGCAGTATTTT. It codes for CASSEALYGLHTQYF. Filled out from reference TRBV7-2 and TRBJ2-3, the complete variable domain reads GAGVSQSPSNKVTEKGKDVELRCDPISGHTALYWYRQSLGQGLEFLIYFQGNSAPDKSGLPSDRFSAERTGGSVSTLTIQRTQQEDSAVYLCASSEALYGLHTQYFGPGTRLTVL.

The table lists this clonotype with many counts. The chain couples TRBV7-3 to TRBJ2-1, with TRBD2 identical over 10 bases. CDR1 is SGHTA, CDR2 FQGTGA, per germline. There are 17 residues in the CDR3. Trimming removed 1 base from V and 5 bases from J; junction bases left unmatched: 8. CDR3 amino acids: CASSLRALAGANNEQFF. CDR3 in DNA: TGTGCCAGCAGCTTAAGAGCCCTAGCGGGGGCCAACAATGAGCAGTTCTTC.

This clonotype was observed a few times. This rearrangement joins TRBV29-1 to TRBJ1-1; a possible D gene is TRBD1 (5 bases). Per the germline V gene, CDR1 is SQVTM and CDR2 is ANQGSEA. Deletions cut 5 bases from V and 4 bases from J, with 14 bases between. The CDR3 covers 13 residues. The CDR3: CSVSTTGGTEAFF. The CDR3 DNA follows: TGCAGCGTTAGTACCACGGGGGGCACTGAAGCTTTCTTT.

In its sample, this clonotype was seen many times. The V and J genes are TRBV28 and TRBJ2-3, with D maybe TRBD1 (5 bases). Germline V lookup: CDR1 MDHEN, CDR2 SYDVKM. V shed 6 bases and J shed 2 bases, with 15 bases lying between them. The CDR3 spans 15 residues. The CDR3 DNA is TGTGCCAGCAGCCTTACAGGCCAACCCACAGATACGCAGTATTTT. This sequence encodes CASSLTGQPTDTQYF.

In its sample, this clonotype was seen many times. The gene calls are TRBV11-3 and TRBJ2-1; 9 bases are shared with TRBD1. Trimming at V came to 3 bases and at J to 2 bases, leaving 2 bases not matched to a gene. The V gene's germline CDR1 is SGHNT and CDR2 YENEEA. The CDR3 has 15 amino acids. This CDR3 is CASSFGTGPYNEQFF. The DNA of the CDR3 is TGTGCCAGCAGCTTCGGGACAGGGCCCTACAATGAGCAGTTCTTC.